This T cell receptor (beta chain) was documented in a study of T cell responses to AZD1222 COVID-19 vaccine. About the study: Investigators merged groups given second doses at roughly 4 or roughly 12 weeks. Whole-study findings and limits: Rises in breadth and depth of Spike-specific TCRs came after two AZD1222 doses. CD4 TCRs linked to vaccination spanned spike, dominating at 160-218 and 743-854.

Data came from immunoSEQ multiplex PCR; TCRdb stores just in-frame clones and leaves some out. The sample shows 65,000 to 85,000 clones, about 88% of them seen only once. The CDR3 sequence is 15 residues long. Germline loops: CDR1 WNHNN, CDR2 SYGVQD (reference sequence). Trimming removed 5 bases from V and 2 bases from J; junction bases left unmatched: 3. This clone was counted a few times. Its antigen is unknown. The receptor was derived from an adult in good health. V usage is TRBV10-1 and J usage is TRBJ2-3; 11 bases align to TRBD2. Here the sequenced sample was peripheral blood, taken on day 0 of AZD1222 vaccination. CDR3 coding DNA: TGCGCCAGCAGTCTAGCGGGGGGCTACACAGATACGCAGTATTTT. This encodes CASSLAGGYTDTQYF.